This entry lists 11 T cell receptor beta chains sequenced from one sample in a study of shared clonotypes between healthy human individuals. The assay was immunoSEQ multiplex PCR, and TCRdb's table has in-frame clones only and misses some. The sample has 450,000 to 550,000 clones, approximately 79% seen once. The material sequenced was PBMCs. The receptors were sampled from a middle-aged woman in good health. Some clones in this sample may be carry-over from other donors' samples.

The chain is built from TRBV27 and TRBJ1-1, with a possible D match to TRBD1 (5 bases). The germline CDR1 and CDR2 sequences are MNHEY and SMNVEV (reference sequence). The CDR3 totals 13 residues. V was cut by 3 bases and J by 5 bases, with 10 bases left in between. The CDR3 reads CASSFREGTEAFF. DNA for the CDR3: TGTGCCAGCAGTTTTAGGGAGGGGACTGAAGCTTTCTTT.

CDR3 sequence: CASSLDPGLAGGGQFF. The CDR3, as DNA: TGTGCCAGCAGCTTAGATCCGGGACTAGCGGGAGGAGGGCAGTTCTTC. The J gene is TRBJ2-1, the V gene TRBV11-2; TRBD2 matches at 15 bases. In germline, CDR1 is SGHAT, CDR2 FQNNGV. The CDR3 is 16 amino acids. V gave up 0 bases and J gave up 12 bases; unmatched junction bases: 6.

This chain uses TRBV9 with TRBJ1-2, with TRBD1 as a possible D gene (5 bases). This CDR3 region has 15 residues. V was trimmed by 4 bases and J by 4 bases, leaving 17 bases between them. CDR1 SGDLS and CDR2 YYNGEE come from the germline V gene. CDR3 bases: TGTGCCAGCAGCCCCCCTGGGACCGCCTCCTATGGCTACACCTTC. Amino acids: CASSPPGTASYGYTF. The variable domain in full, completed from reference TRBV9 and TRBJ1-2, reads DSGVTQTPKHLITATGQRVTLRCSPRSGDLSVYWYQQSLDQGLQFLIQYYNGEERAKGNILERFSAQQFPDLHSELNLSSLELGDSALYFCASSPPGTASYGYTFGSGTRLTVV.

There are a few counts of this clone. The V and J genes are TRBV20-1 and TRBJ2-7; no reliable D call. The CDR3 loop spans 11 amino acids. CDR1 and CDR2 (germline): DFQATT, SNEGSKA (reference sequence). With 6 bases removed from V and 5 bases from J, the gap between germline ends came to 11 bases. DNA of the CDR3: TGCAGTGCCTTTGATACAAACGAGCAGTACTTC. Amino acids: CSAFDTNEQYF.

The chain is built from TRBV2 and TRBJ2-1; D possibly corresponds to TRBD2 (5 bases). Per the germline V gene, CDR1 is SNHLY and CDR2 is FYNNEI. V was shortened by 0 bases and J by 15 bases, with 15 bases between the two germline ends. This CDR3 is built from 13 residues. The CDR3 sequence: CASSEALAPKRFF. For the CDR3, the DNA is TGTGCCAGCAGTGAAGCCCTAGCCCCAAAAAGGTTCTTC.

This chain links TRBV5-1 with TRBJ2-7; perhaps TRBD2 as D (6 bases). Between the trimmed V and J ends, which lost 0 bases and 6 bases, there was a span of 19 bases. The CDR3 totals 16 residues. Per the germline V gene, CDR1 is SGHRS and CDR2 is YFSETQ. The CDR3 reads CASSLAAQPGDFEQYF. In DNA, the CDR3 is TGCGCCAGCAGCTTGGCGGCCCAGCCGGGGGACTTCGAGCAGTACTTC. Based on the CDR3 plus reference TRBV5-1 and TRBJ2-7, the full variable domain is KAGVTQTPRYLIKTRGQQVTLSCSPISGHRSVSWYQQTPGQGLQFLFEYFSETQRNKGNFPGRFSGRQFSNSRSEMNVSTLELGDSALYLCASSLAAQPGDFEQYFGPGTRLTVT.

This chain joins TRBV19 and TRBJ2-1, with 7 nucleotides matching TRBD1. J lost 6 bases, V lost 5 bases, and 7 bases had no gene match. The CDR3 has 14 residues. From germline, CDR1 is LNHDA and CDR2 SQIVND (reference sequence). The CDR3 region has the DNA TGTGCCAGTAGTGCCCAGACAGGGTCCAATGAGCAGTTCTTC. This encodes CASSAQTGSNEQFF.

This rearrangement joins TRBV11-2 to TRBJ2-1, with TRBD2 matching 9 bases. CDR1 SGHAT and CDR2 FQNNGV come from the germline V gene. CDR3 length equals 16 residues. Trimming at V came to 3 bases and at J to 7 bases, leaving 10 bases not matched to a gene. The CDR3 nucleotides are TGTGCCAGCAGCTTCCCCGTGGCGGGAGGGCCTAATGAGCAGTTCTTC. This translates into CASSFPVAGGPNEQFF.

The rearrangement uses TRBV4-2 and TRBJ2-5; the match to TRBD2 covers 8 bases. J gave up 5 bases and V 4 bases, and 9 bases lay outside the gene matches. Per germline, CDR1 LGHNA and CDR2 YNFKEQ. The CDR3 spans 15 residues. The CDR3, as DNA: TGTGCCAGCAGCCCCGGTCGTCCTAGCGGGGAGACCCAGTACTTC. Amino acid sequence: CASSPGRPSGETQYF.

The genes are TRBV6-1 and TRBJ1-2; D unclear. The V end was cut by 3 bases, the J end by 0 bases, with 8 bases between. CDR1 is MNHNS, CDR2 SASEGT, per germline. CDR3 length: 14 amino acids. CDR3 bases: TGTGCCAGCAGTGACTGGGGTACTAACTATGGCTACACCTTC. Amino acid sequence: CASSDWGTNYGYTF.

This chain uses TRBV28 with TRBJ2-7; D is ambiguous. This CDR3 has 14 amino acids. V was cut by 6 bases and J by 6 bases, with 18 bases left in between. Per the germline V gene, CDR1 is MDHEN and CDR2 is SYDVKM. In nucleotides, the CDR3 is TGTGCCAGCAGGGAGACACCCACAAGAGTCGAGCAGTACTTC. It encodes CASRETPTRVEQYF.